This T cell receptor beta chain originates from a study of CD8+ T cells in alopecia areata. Findings and limits, study-wide: Sequence data from scalp samples additionally include resident alphabeta T cells of normal skin. Unlike in mice, where it was clearer, TCR sharing across patients was less clear, possibly HLA-related. Compared with normal scalp, lesional scalp had higher clonality and more expanded CD8+ clones.

The V and J ends lost 5 bases and 8 bases, in that order; junction bases with no gene match: 11. CDR1 and CDR2 from the germline V gene are GTSNPN and SVGIG (reference sequence). The CDR3 sequence is 15 residues long. With regard to this clone: The antigen is unknown.

RNA was isolated and reverse transcribed to cDNA, the sequencing template. Clones were sequenced by immunoSEQ multiplex PCR, and TCRdb holds only the in-frame ones, with some missing. The sample records about 180,000 clones, approximately 65% being singletons. Sorted populations comprised CD4+ and CD8+ T cells obtained from PBMCs. The sample in question was CD8+ T cells sorted from blood, obtained at week 0. The chain is built from TRBV30 and TRBJ2-1; 11 nucleotides agree with TRBD1. This TCR was recovered from a human donor with alopecia areata. CDR3 protein: CAWGPGTGGSHEQFF. In DNA, the CDR3 is TGTGCCTGGGGTCCCGGGACAGGGGGTTCACATGAGCAGTTCTTC.